What follows are 14 T cell receptor beta chains derived from one specimen sequenced in a study of cytomegalovirus exposure and HLA in healthy donors. The primer mix had 60 Vbeta and 13 Jbeta primers. Repertoires were generated with immunoSEQ multiplex PCR, while TCRdb's copy carries only in-frame clones and drops some. The data hold about 130,000 clones, with 74% observed a single time. Sequencing was performed on PBMCs. The receptors derive from a man between 35 and 55 years old in good health and CMV-seropositive.

Only a few counts were recorded for this clone. The genes are TRBV7-2 and TRBJ2-7; 8 bases align to TRBD2. Trimming at V came to 5 bases and at J to 7 bases, leaving 16 bases not matched to a gene. The germline V gene encodes CDR1 SGHTA and CDR2 FQGNSA. This CDR3 contains 16 residues. CDR3 residues: CASSPPGAGEDREQYF. In nucleotides, the CDR3 is TGTGCCAGCAGCCCCCCGGGAGCGGGAGAAGACCGGGAGCAGTACTTC.

The chain couples TRBV5-1 to TRBJ1-4; D unclear. This CDR3 is 15 amino acids long. Germline V gene data show CDR1 as SGHRS and CDR2 as YFSETQ. The V end lost 0 bases, the J end lost 4 bases, and 10 bases lay between the germline ends. The CDR3 region has the DNA TGCGCCAGCAGCTTGGGACAACAGTTTAATGAAAAACTGTTTTTT. It codes for CASSLGQQFNEKLFF.

The CDR3 spells CASGGNEQFF. The CDR3 coding sequence is TGTGCCAGCGGGGGGAATGAGCAGTTCTTC. The V and J genes are TRBV27 and TRBJ2-1; a weak D match, TRBD2 (6 bases). Trimming removed 8 bases at V and 7 bases at J, with 6 bases between. This CDR3 is 10 amino acids long. Looked up from germline, CDR1 is MNHEY and CDR2 is SMNVEV (reference sequence).

The chain joins TRBV6-5 to TRBJ2-2; a possible D gene is TRBD1 (6 bases). The CDR3 is 12 residues long. Trimming stripped 10 bases from V and 2 bases from J, with 8 bases between. Germline V CDR1 and CDR2: MNHEY, SVGAGI. The CDR3 region is CAIGGNTGELFF. CDR3 nucleotides: TGTGCCATAGGGGGAAACACCGGGGAGCTGTTTTTT.

In DNA, the CDR3 is TGTGCCTGGGGCGACAGGGCTGAAGCTTTCTTT. It encodes CAWGDRAEAFF. The J gene is TRBJ1-1, the V gene TRBV30, with 7 positions matching TRBD1. J gave up 6 bases and V 5 bases, and 3 bases lay outside the gene matches. This CDR3 contains 11 residues. The germline CDR1 and CDR2 sequences are GTSNPN and SVGIG (reference sequence).

The J gene is TRBJ1-1, the V gene TRBV5-1, with 7 bases identical to TRBD1. Trimming at V came to 1 base and at J to 5 bases, leaving 8 bases not matched to a gene. CDR3 length: 15 amino acids. The germline V gene encodes CDR1 SGHRS and CDR2 YFSETQ. The DNA for the CDR3 is TGCGCCAGCAGCTTGTCCGACAGGGCGGGAACTGAAGCTTTCTTT. Amino acid sequence: CASSLSDRAGTEAFF.

V is TRBV9 and J is TRBJ2-7; D call uncertain. The germline V and J ends were trimmed by 4 bases and 2 bases, with 16 bases remaining between them. CDR1 is SGDLS and CDR2 is YYNGEE in the germline V gene. The CDR3 runs to 15 residues. CDR3 amino acids: CASSPRLRDPYEQYF. The CDR3 region has the DNA TGTGCCAGCAGCCCCCGACTCAGAGATCCCTACGAGCAGTACTTC.

This rearrangement joins TRBV19 to TRBJ2-2; possibly TRBD1 for D (6 bases). The CDR3 extends over 15 amino acids. V lost 1 base and J lost 7, with 13 bases in between. Germline values: CDR1 LNHDA, CDR2 SQIVND (reference sequence). CDR3 coding DNA: TGTGCCAGTAGTATAGGCGGGCAGGGGATCGGGGAGCTGTTTTTT. Translating it yields CASSIGGQGIGELFF.

The J gene is TRBJ2-5, the V gene TRBV5-4; TRBD2 agrees at 11 bases. Per germline, CDR1 SGHNT and CDR2 YYREEE (reference sequence). V trimming: 0 bases; J trimming: 6 bases; junction bases outside the gene matches: 1. The CDR3 spans 14 residues. The CDR3 region has the DNA TGTGCCAGCAGCTTGGCTAGCGGGGGGAAGACCCAGTACTTC. It translates to CASSLASGGKTQYF.

The V call is TRBV27, the J call TRBJ2-7; no definite D call. The CDR3 consists of 14 residues. Germline V CDR1 and CDR2: MNHEY, SMNVEV (reference sequence). V shed 6 bases and J shed 0 bases, with 12 bases lying between them. The CDR3 spells CASRSTPVSYEQYF. CDR3 nucleotide sequence: TGTGCCAGCAGATCGACTCCCGTCTCCTACGAGCAGTACTTC.

The V gene is TRBV2, the J gene TRBJ2-5, with D possibly matching TRBD2 (6 bases). V dropped 6 bases and J dropped 2 bases, with 16 bases sitting between them. Germline assignment: CDR1 SNHLY and CDR2 FYNNEI. CDR3 length: 15 amino acids. In DNA form, the CDR3 reads TGTGCCAGCAGGGGGGGTTCTGGGGGGCAAGAGACCCAGTACTTC. It yields the protein CASRGGSGGQETQYF.

The chain uses TRBV7-6 and TRBJ2-5, with a possible D match to TRBD2 (7 bases). The CDR3 sequence is 15 residues long. CDR1 is SGHVS and CDR2 is FNYEAQ in the germline V gene. Deletions cut 4 bases from V and 5 bases from J, with 17 bases between. CDR3 bases: TGTGCCAGCAGCTCCTTAGGGGGAGGGATTGAGACCCAGTACTTC. It encodes CASSSLGGGIETQYF.

The chain couples TRBV2 to TRBJ1-1; D is unclear. The CDR3 spans 12 residues. The germline V gene encodes CDR1 SNHLY and CDR2 FYNNEI. V lost 7 bases and J lost 5, with 11 bases in between. The DNA for the CDR3 is TGTGCCAGCAAGGGCTCGGGGACTGAAGCTTTCTTT. Protein sequence: CASKGSGTEAFF.

The genes are TRBV7-6 and TRBJ1-5; 8 positions match TRBD1. The CDR3 is 13 residues long. The V gene's germline CDR1 is SGHVS and CDR2 FNYEAQ. V trimming: 3 bases; J trimming: 5 bases; junction bases outside the gene matches: 0. The CDR3 region is CASSLTGDQPQHF. The CDR3 coding sequence is TGTGCCAGCAGCTTGACAGGGGATCAGCCCCAGCATTTT.